Following are 4 T cell receptor beta chains from one sample sequenced in a study of spatial heterogeneity in lung cancer. Study results and limitations: Expanded alpha and beta TCR counts within tumors tracked tumor mutation counts.

Time point of the sample: sample taken at primary tumor resection. TCRdb used MiXCR to reprocess the 5' RACE reads, holding one entry per CDR3 protein. The table includes about 24,000 distinct CDR3 sequences, approximately 9% detected once. Their specific antigens are unknown. This specimen consisted of lung tumor tissue, obtained at surgery. The receptors were gathered from a male donor with early-stage non-small cell lung cancer.

This clonotype was observed at least ten times. The chain has TRBV4-2 and TRBJ2-1; no firm D call. The CDR3 is 12 amino acids. V gave up 1 base and J gave up 6 bases, with 4 bases separating them. Germline assignment: CDR1 LGHNA and CDR2 YNFKEQ. The CDR3 here is CASSQVVNEQFF. The CDR3 bases are TGTGCCAGCAGCCAAGTCGTCAATGAGCAGTTCTTC.

This clonotype was picked up many times. The chain carries TRBV28 and TRBJ2-7, with D unresolved. Looked up from germline, CDR1 is MDHEN and CDR2 is SYDVKM. This CDR3 spans 13 amino acids. Trimming removed 6 bases at V and 2 bases at J, with 11 bases between. The CDR3: CASSPMAAYEQYF. CDR3 in DNA: TGTGCCAGCAGCCCGATGGCCGCCTACGAGCAGTACTTC.

This clonotype was observed a handful of times. The genes are TRBV7-9 and TRBJ2-7; 8 positions match TRBD1. This CDR3 contains 14 residues. CDR1 is SEHNR, CDR2 FQNEAQ, per germline (reference sequence). V trimming: 5 bases; J trimming: 5 bases; junction bases outside the gene matches: 8. DNA for the CDR3: TGTGCCAGCAGCCGACAGGGGTTGAACGACGAGCAGTACTTC. It specifies CASSRQGLNDEQYF.

This clonotype was counted a few times. V is TRBV6-5 and J is TRBJ1-6, with TRBD1 matching 7 bases. V lost 6 bases to trimming and J lost 6 bases; unmatched junction nucleotides: 11. The CDR3 is 16 amino acids. CDR1 and CDR2 (germline): MNHEY, SVGAGI. The DNA of the CDR3 is TGTGCCAGCAGGTCCAATTGGGACAGCACTAATTCACCCCTCCACTTT. This encodes CASRSNWDSTNSPLHF.